This T cell receptor (beta chain) comes out of a study of blood T cell repertoires in COVID-19. Study overall: The study drew acute and convalescent COVID-19 samples from the United States, Italy and Spain. The analysed material was cDNA or gDNA that came from T cells, B-cell-depleted T cells, or PBMCs.

The CDR3 loop spans 15 amino acids. CDR1 LNHDA and CDR2 SQIVND come from the germline V gene (reference sequence). V was cut by 5 bases and J by 3 bases, with 17 bases left in between. Original processing notes: Estimates of nucleated cell counts were drawn from the amplification of reference gene primers. Measured with immunoSEQ multiplex PCR; TCRdb has only the in-frame clones, and not every one. V, J and clone size were drawn from that table, and D and trimming were deduced from the DNA. The sample includes under 200,000 clones, 85% to 95% of them seen just once. The chain links TRBV19 to TRBJ2-7; D perhaps matches TRBD2 (6 bases). Material: peripheral blood. The source is a man aged 50-60 years with acute or convalescent COVID-19. The DNA of the CDR3 is TGTGCCAGTAGTGTAGCAGCCGGAGGGGACTACGAGCAGTACTTC. As protein: CASSVAAGGDYEQYF.